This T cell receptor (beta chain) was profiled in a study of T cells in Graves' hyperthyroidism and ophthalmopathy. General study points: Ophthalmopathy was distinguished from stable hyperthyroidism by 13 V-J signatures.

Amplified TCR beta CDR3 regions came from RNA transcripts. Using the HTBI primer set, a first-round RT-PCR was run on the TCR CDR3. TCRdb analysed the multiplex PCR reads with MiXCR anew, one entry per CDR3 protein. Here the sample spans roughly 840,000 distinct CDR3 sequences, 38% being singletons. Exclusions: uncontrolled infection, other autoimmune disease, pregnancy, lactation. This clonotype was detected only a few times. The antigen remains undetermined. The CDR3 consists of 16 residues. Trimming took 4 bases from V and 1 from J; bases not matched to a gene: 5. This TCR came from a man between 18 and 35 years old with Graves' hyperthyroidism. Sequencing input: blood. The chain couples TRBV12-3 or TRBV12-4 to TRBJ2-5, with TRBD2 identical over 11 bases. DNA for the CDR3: TGTGCCAGCAGTTCATCTAGCGGGGGGCTCCAAGAGACCCAGTACTTC. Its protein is CASSSSSGGLQETQYF.